Listed below are T cell receptor beta chains from one sample, sequenced in a study of naive and memory T cell subsets. TCRdb re-called the UMI-ligation and nested PCR reads with MiXCR, one entry per CDR3 protein. Of roughly 100,000 distinct CDR3 sequences listed, roughly 12% are singletons. Material for sequencing was naive CD4+ T cells from blood. These receptors came from a human donor in good health. Both conserved end residues are part of each CDR3. D genes are given only for firm matches. Where a row states a size, it is once, few, many or the class of an expanded clone; other rows omit it.

NA,TRBV15,NA,TRBJ1-6,TGTGCCACCAGCAGAGACACAGGGAATTCACCCCTCCACTTT,CATSRDTGNSPLHF
NA,TRBV7-2,many,TRBJ2-3,TGTGCCAGCAGCTTAGCTGCGTCAGATACGCAGTATTTT,CASSLAASDTQYF
NA,TRBV3-1,NA,TRBJ2-7,TGTGCCAGCAGCCAAGTTGGTTACGAGCAGTACTTC,CASSQVGYEQYF
NA,TRBV12-3/TRBV12-4,few,TRBJ2-5,TGTGCCAGCAGTTTTCAGTTGGGAGAGACCCAGTACTTC,CASSFQLGETQYF
TRBD1,TRBV6-2/TRBV6-3,NA,TRBJ1-5,TGTGCCAGCAGCCGCGGGACAGGGGGTACGTATAGCAATCAGCCCCAGCATTTT,CASSRGTGGTYSNQPQHF
NA,TRBV28,NA,TRBJ2-7,TGTGCCAGTCATGCAGGGGTGGGCTCCTACGAGCAGTACTTC,CASHAGVGSYEQYF
NA,TRBV10-3,few,TRBJ1-2,TGTGCCATCAGACCCCGAAAAGAGGAGGGCTACACCTTC,CAIRPRKEEGYTF
NA,TRBV2,NA,TRBJ2-2,TGTGCCAGCAGGGACGGCCGGACCGGGGAGCTGTTTTTT,CASRDGRTGELFF
TRBD1,TRBV6-2/TRBV6-3,few,TRBJ2-5,TGTGCCAGCAGTAATATCAGGGGGCGCCTGGAGACCCAGTACTTC,CASSNIRGRLETQYF
TRBD2,TRBV11-3,many,TRBJ2-7,TGTGCCAGCAGCTTCCTAGCGGGAACCTACGAGCAGTACTTC,CASSFLAGTYEQYF
NA,TRBV21-1,few,TRBJ1-5,TGTGCCAGCAGCAATGAGGGGCAGTTCCATCAGCCCCAGCATTTT,CASSNEGQFHQPQHF
NA,TRBV10-3,many,TRBJ2-7,TGTGCCATCATAACGTTCTTATGGGCGGCCTACGAGCAGTACTTC,CAIITFLWAAYEQYF
NA,TRBV10-3,NA,TRBJ2-7,TGTGCCATCAGGCCGGGGGTCAGCTCCTACGAGCAGTACTTC,CAIRPGVSSYEQYF
TRBD1,TRBV14,NA,TRBJ1-1,TGTGCCAGCAGCCCAGGGGGCGGCCGAGCTTTCTTT,CASSPGGGRAFF
TRBD1,TRBV28,few,TRBJ1-6,TGTGCCAGCAGACAGGGGGTGGCGGGTTCACCCCTCCACTTT,CASRQGVAGSPLHF
NA,TRBV18,few,TRBJ1-1,TGTGCCAGCTCACCGTCGATCGGACAAAGTAACACTGAAGCTTTCTTT,CASSPSIGQSNTEAFF
TRBD1,TRBV2,NA,TRBJ2-1,TGTGCCAGCAAGGACAGGGGCAATGAGCAGTTCTTC,CASKDRGNEQFF
NA,TRBV7-9,NA,TRBJ1-2,TGTGCCAGCAGCTCAGGACGACAGACTAACTATGGCTACACCTTC,CASSSGRQTNYGYTF
NA,TRBV18,NA,TRBJ2-2,TGTGCCAGCTCGATCCAGAACCCGATCGGCGGGGAGCTGTTTTTT,CASSIQNPIGGELFF
TRBD2,TRBV12-3/TRBV12-4,many,TRBJ2-3,TGTGCCAGCAGTTTAAGGGCGGGGGGCACAGATACGCAGTATTTT,CASSLRAGGTDTQYF
TRBD2,TRBV29-1,many,TRBJ2-3,TGCAGCGTTGAATTCGGCGGGGGGGCGCTGGATACGCAGTATTTT,CSVEFGGGALDTQYF
NA,TRBV6-1,many,TRBJ2-5,TGTGCCAGCTCCCTCCGCGTGGAGACCCAGTACTTC,CASSLRVETQYF